Below, one TCR beta chain is given with its context. The source of the sample is a study of control samples from healthy donors and cancer patients. Germline V lookup: CDR1 GTSNPN, CDR2 SVGIG (reference sequence). V was clipped by 4 bases and J by 2 bases, with 12 bases between them. The CDR3 runs 14 residues. Sequencing was performed with immunoSEQ multiplex PCR; in TCRdb, only in-frame clones are kept and a portion is missing. Of 190,000 or so clones in the sample, just under 95% are singletons; the top ten hold over 1.3%. This TCR came from a man younger than 35 in good health. This chain joins TRBV30 and TRBJ1-3; D might be TRBD1 (6 bases). The sequenced sample consisted of blood. The CDR3 spells CAWNAGQPGNTIYF. CDR3 sequence (DNA): TGTGCCTGGAACGCGGGACAACCTGGAAACACCATATATTTT.